Listed here are 25 T cell receptor beta chains from one sample, sequenced in a study of monozygotic twins with inflammatory bowel disease. TCRdb reanalyzed the 5' RACE reads and collapses them to one entry per CDR3 protein, without DNA. This sample's table has about 330,000 distinct CDR3 sequences. Sequenced material: blood. These receptors all come from a human donor with ulcerative colitis or Crohn's disease, or a healthy co-twin of an affected twin (not recorded which).

The CDR3 spells CSVQDSSGELFF. V is TRBV29-1 and J is TRBJ2-2. The CDR3 has 12 amino acids. Per the germline V gene, CDR1 is SQVTM and CDR2 is ANQGSEA.

The chain has TRBV4-3 and TRBJ2-2; there is no DNA to check the TCRdb D call of TRBD1. The CDR3 is 18 amino acids. Germline CDR1 and CDR2: LGHNA and YSLEER. The CDR3 sequence: CASSQDPHGGAVSGELFF.

J is TRBJ2-5 and V is TRBV28; TCRdb's D call, TRBD1, is unchecked because there is no DNA. Per germline, CDR1 MDHEN and CDR2 SYDVKM. The CDR3 has 13 residues. CDR3 loop: CASSPQGTGTQYF. The entire variable domain, with the rest obtained from reference TRBV28 and TRBJ2-5, is as follows: DVKVTQSSRYLVKRTGEKVFLECVQDMDHENMFWYRQDPGLGLRLIYFSYDVKMKEKGDIPEGYSVSREKKERFSLILESASTNQTSMYLCASSPQGTGTQYFGPGTRLLVL.

CDR3: CASTTRDQPQHF. The chain has TRBV6-2 or TRBV6-3 and TRBJ1-5. Per germline, CDR1 MNHEY and CDR2 SVGEGT. The CDR3 has 12 amino acids.

CDR3 loop: CASREDRRLTEQYF. This chain links TRBV5-1 with TRBJ2-7; TCRdb calls TRBD1, which cannot be checked without DNA. The CDR3 extends over 14 amino acids. CDR1 is SGHRS and CDR2 is YFSETQ in the germline V gene.

The chain couples TRBV10-3 to TRBJ2-3; TCRdb's D gene call, TRBD1, goes unchecked for lack of DNA. CDR3 size: 16 residues. In germline, CDR1 is ENHRY, CDR2 SYGVKD. The CDR3 reads CAIRLDRQLGTDTQYF.

The CDR3 loop is CASSTTGGLAGEQFF. V gene TRBV19 combines with J gene TRBJ2-1; TCRdb's D call, TRBD2, is unchecked because there is no DNA. This CDR3 comprises 15 residues. Germline-derived CDR1 and CDR2 are LNHDA and SQIVND (reference sequence).

This chain joins TRBV15 and TRBJ2-1. This CDR3 spans 16 amino acids. From germline, CDR1 is LNHNV and CDR2 YYDKDF (reference sequence). This chain's CDR3 is CATSRDRINPYNEQFF. Full variable domain (remainder filled in from reference TRBV15 and TRBJ2-1): DAMVIQNPRYQVTQFGKPVTLSCSQTLNHNVMYWYQQKSSQAPKLLFHYYDKDFNNEADTPDNFQSRRPNTSFCFLDIRSPGLGDTAMYLCATSRDRINPYNEQFFGPGTRLTVL.

V usage is TRBV20-1 and J usage is TRBJ2-5; TCRdb calls TRBD1, which cannot be checked without DNA. The CDR3 spans 13 residues. From germline, CDR1 is DFQATT and CDR2 SNEGSKA (reference sequence). The CDR3 region is CSASVQGGETQYF.

This rearrangement joins TRBV28 to TRBJ1-2; the TRBD1 assignment by TCRdb is unverifiable without DNA. This CDR3 has 14 amino acids. The germline CDR1 and CDR2 sequences are MDHEN and SYDVKM. The CDR3 sequence is CASSSTGSNYGYTF.

The chain couples TRBV13 to TRBJ2-7; TCRdb outputs TRBD1, but without DNA this stays unchecked. The CDR3 runs to 16 residues. The germline gives CDR1 PRHDT, CDR2 FYEKMQ (reference sequence). CDR3 sequence reads: CASSLGLSYRGYEQYF.

The rearrangement joins TRBV6-2 or TRBV6-3 to TRBJ2-5; no DNA is available, so the TRBD2 call from TCRdb remains unchecked. The germline V gene has CDR1 MNHEY and CDR2 SVGEGT. There are 21 residues in the CDR3. The chain's CDR3 is CASSYHTAQQFEGESGETQYF.

This chain connects TRBV18 to TRBJ1-2. The germline V gene has CDR1 KGHSH and CDR2 LQKENI. The CDR3 runs to 14 residues. This CDR3 is CASSPPVHNYGYTF.

This chain links TRBV5-4 with TRBJ1-1; TCRdb calls TRBD1, which cannot be checked without DNA. In germline, CDR1 is SGHNT, CDR2 YYREEE (reference sequence). The CDR3 totals 13 residues. CDR3 residues: CASSYPGQRLAFF.

The gene calls are TRBV12-3 or TRBV12-4 and TRBJ1-1. CDR3 size: 14 residues. The CDR3 loop reads CASSLSSRNTEAFF.

V and J are TRBV6-4 and TRBJ2-3. In germline, CDR1 is MRHNA, CDR2 SNTAGT. The CDR3 runs to 14 residues. CDR3 residues: CASSDSLDTDTQYF.

This rearrangement joins TRBV10-3 to TRBJ2-4. The CDR3 has 14 residues. CDR1 and CDR2 from the germline V gene are ENHRY and SYGVKD. CDR3 protein: CAIKNPLAKNIQYF.

CDR3 amino acids: CASSQDSHLSNQPQHF. The J gene is TRBJ1-5, the V gene TRBV4-1. The germline CDR1 and CDR2 sequences are MGHRA and YSYEKL. The CDR3 consists of 16 residues.

The genes are TRBV3-1 and TRBJ1-1; checking the TCRdb D call of TRBD1 is not possible without DNA. In germline, CDR1 is LGHDT, CDR2 YNNKEL (reference sequence). The CDR3 loop spans 14 amino acids. CDR3 residues: CASSQGWGGTEAFF.

This CDR3 is CASIGIYSNQPQHF. The chain recombines TRBV6-1 with TRBJ1-5; TCRdb's D call of TRBD1 is untestable without DNA. Germline loops: CDR1 MNHNS, CDR2 SASEGT. This CDR3 is built from 14 residues.

The J gene is TRBJ1-2, the V gene TRBV12-3 or TRBV12-4. CDR3 size: 13 residues. The CDR3 region is CASSQGNRYGYTF.

CDR3 loop: CATSGGGITGNEQFF. The V gene is TRBV15, the J gene TRBJ2-1; TCRdb gives TRBD1 as the D gene, but with no DNA this cannot be confirmed. In germline, CDR1 is LNHNV, CDR2 YYDKDF (reference sequence). This CDR3 has 15 amino acids.

V usage is TRBV28 and J usage is TRBJ2-3; the D call of TRBD1 rests on TCRdb alone, since no DNA is present to check it. CDR3 size: 14 residues. CDR1 and CDR2 from the germline V gene are MDHEN and SYDVKM. CDR3 protein: CASSLGHFTDTQYF.

The chain combines TRBV5-4 with TRBJ2-2; TCRdb selects TRBD2, and the lack of DNA leaves this call unchecked. The V gene's germline CDR1 is SGHNT and CDR2 YYREEE (reference sequence). The CDR3 runs to 18 residues. The CDR3 here is CASSLGLAGGRGTGELFF.

The rearrangement uses TRBV9 and TRBJ1-6; the TCRdb call, TRBD1, lacks DNA for checking. Per the germline V gene, CDR1 is SGDLS and CDR2 is YYNGEE. The CDR3 has 14 residues. CDR3: CASSARQGSSPLHF.